This is a list of T cell receptor beta chains from one sample in a study of identifying expanded T cells in peripheral blood. Only in-frame clones appear in the TCRdb table, and some are missing; sequencing was by immunoSEQ multiplex PCR. The sample lists about 100,000 clones, around 90% seen once, with just over 5.5% in the top ten. The sample comprised blood. The receptor source for this set is a person aged 18 to 75 in good health. The CDR3 runs from the conserved cysteine through the conserved F or W. Fields, in order: clone size, J gene, V gene, D gene, CDR3 DNA, CDR3 protein. D genes are given only for firm matches. The size entry is marked missing in some rows and otherwise reads once, few, many or a size class.

abundance: .
j_gene: TRBJ1-6
v_gene: TRBV9
d_gene: .
CDR3nt: TGTGCCAGCAGCGTAGAAGGGGTCCCTAATTCACCCCTCCACTTT
CDR3aa: CASSVEGVPNSPLHF

abundance: few
j_gene: TRBJ2-1
v_gene: TRBV30
d_gene: TRBD1
CDR3nt: TGTGCCTGGAGCTTCCCGGGACAGGGAGTAATTGAGCAGTTCTTC
CDR3aa: CAWSFPGQGVIEQFF

abundance: .
j_gene: TRBJ2-2
v_gene: TRBV9
d_gene: TRBD1
CDR3nt: TGTGCCAGTCAGGGGGCCGGGGAGCTGTTTTTT
CDR3aa: CASQGAGELFF

abundance: .
j_gene: TRBJ2-5
v_gene: TRBV7-8
d_gene: .
CDR3nt: TGTGCCAGCAGCTTCTTCCGGTTTCTTGGTCTGGATGACTCGAGACCAGAAGAGACCCAGTACTTC
CDR3aa: CASSFFRFLGLDDSRPEETQYF

abundance: .
j_gene: TRBJ1-1
v_gene: TRBV6-1
d_gene: .
CDR3nt: TGTGCCAGCAGGCGGGACCCTGGGGGCACTGAAGCTTTCTTT
CDR3aa: CASRRDPGGTEAFF

abundance: .
j_gene: TRBJ2-3
v_gene: TRBV19
d_gene: .
CDR3nt: TGTGCCAGTAGTTTGCGCGCCCTGGAGACAGATACGCAGTATTTT
CDR3aa: CASSLRALETDTQYF

abundance: .
j_gene: TRBJ2-7
v_gene: TRBV6-5
d_gene: .
CDR3nt: TGTGCCAGCAGTTCTCGTCGAGGCACCGACGAGCAGTACTTC
CDR3aa: CASSSRRGTDEQYF

abundance: .
j_gene: TRBJ1-3
v_gene: TRBV6-1
d_gene: .
CDR3nt: TGTGCCAGCAGTGAAGGACTAAGGCGGCCCTCTGGAAACACCATATATTTT
CDR3aa: CASSEGLRRPSGNTIYF

abundance: .
j_gene: TRBJ1-1
v_gene: TRBV10-2
d_gene: .
CDR3nt: TGCGCCAGCACGCGGGGGCGGGGCGGACAGAACACTGAAGCTTTCTTT
CDR3aa: CASTRGRGGQNTEAFF

abundance: medium-sized
j_gene: TRBJ2-3
v_gene: TRBV6-4
d_gene: TRBD2
CDR3nt: TGTGCCAGCAGTCGGACTAGCGGGAGCACAGATACGCAGTATTTT
CDR3aa: CASSRTSGSTDTQYF

abundance: .
j_gene: TRBJ2-7
v_gene: TRBV15
d_gene: .
CDR3nt: TGTGCCACCAGCAGAGATTACCGAGGATCCGAGCAGTACTTC
CDR3aa: CATSRDYRGSEQYF

abundance: .
j_gene: TRBJ2-7
v_gene: TRBV6-6
d_gene: TRBD1
CDR3nt: TGTGCCAGCAGTTACTCTACAGGGGGGCCCTACGAGCAGTACTTC
CDR3aa: CASSYSTGGPYEQYF

abundance: .
j_gene: TRBJ1-2
v_gene: TRBV9
d_gene: .
CDR3nt: TGTGCCAGCAGCAACGAGGGGTCAGGGGTCTATGGCTACACCTTC
CDR3aa: CASSNEGSGVYGYTF

abundance: .
j_gene: TRBJ2-1
v_gene: TRBV5-4
d_gene: TRBD2
CDR3nt: TGTGCCAGCAGCTTGTCGGTGGTAGCGGGGCTATCGAGGAATGAGCAGTTCTTC
CDR3aa: CASSLSVVAGLSRNEQFF

abundance: .
j_gene: TRBJ1-2
v_gene: TRBV9
d_gene: .
CDR3nt: TGTGCCAGCAGCGCAGGGACTTATGGCTACACCTTC
CDR3aa: CASSAGTYGYTF

abundance: .
j_gene: TRBJ2-7
v_gene: TRBV5-5
d_gene: .
CDR3nt: TGTGCCAGCAGCTTGGAAGGGGACACGACCTACGAGCAGTACTTC
CDR3aa: CASSLEGDTTYEQYF

abundance: .
j_gene: TRBJ2-4
v_gene: TRBV6-1
d_gene: TRBD2
CDR3nt: TGTGCCAGCAGTGAGGGACTAGCGAAGGGAAACATTCAGTACTTC
CDR3aa: CASSEGLAKGNIQYF